A selection of T cell receptor beta chains follows, all from one sample in a study of shared clonotypes between healthy human individuals. TCRdb keeps only in-frame clones here, not all; method: immunoSEQ multiplex PCR. This table holds about 2.4 million clones, roughly 93% found once. Material for sequencing was naive CD4+ T cells from PBMCs. The origin of the receptors is a man aged 18-30 years in good health. Some clones in this sample may be carry-over from other donors' samples. The CDR3 runs from the conserved cysteine through the conserved F or W. Each record gives: V gene, D gene, J gene, clone size, CDR3 protein, CDR3 DNA. D genes are given only for firm matches. For some rows the clone size is stated as once, few or many, or as a class when expanded; others skip it.

V: TRBV27; D: NA; J: TRBJ1-4; size: NA; CDR3: CASARGGSLATNEKLFF; DNA: TGTGCCAGCGCCCGGGGGGGTTCTCTTGCAACTAATGAAAAACTGTTTTTT
V: TRBV18; D: TRBD2; J: TRBJ2-3; size: NA; CDR3: CASSPLGLAGFPDTQYF; DNA: TGTGCCAGCTCACCACTAGGCCTAGCGGGATTCCCAGATACGCAGTATTTT
V: TRBV9; D: NA; J: TRBJ2-3; size: NA; CDR3: CASSVAEEGRTDTQYF; DNA: TGTGCCAGCAGCGTAGCGGAGGAGGGGAGGACAGATACGCAGTATTTT
V: TRBV5-6; D: TRBD1; J: TRBJ1-1; size: NA; CDR3: CASSLNPDRVNTEAFF; DNA: TGTGCCAGCAGCTTGAACCCGGACAGGGTGAACACTGAAGCTTTCTTT
V: TRBV5-4; D: NA; J: TRBJ2-5; size: NA; CDR3: CASSPVSPRETQYF; DNA: TGTGCCAGCAGCCCCGTCTCTCCGAGGGAGACCCAGTACTTC
V: TRBV28; D: NA; J: TRBJ1-2; size: NA; CDR3: CASTGRIGGGGYTF; DNA: TGTGCCAGCACCGGGAGAATAGGGGGGGGTGGCTACACCTTC
V: TRBV2; D: TRBD2; J: TRBJ2-1; size: NA; CDR3: CASSDRSGIIPFF; DNA: TGTGCCAGCAGTGATCGTAGCGGGATTATCCCGTTCTTC
V: TRBV7-3; D: NA; J: TRBJ2-5; size: NA; CDR3: CASSLTAGSETQYF; DNA: TGTGCCAGCAGCTTAACGGCGGGATCGGAGACCCAGTACTTC
V: TRBV14; D: NA; J: TRBJ1-4; size: NA; CDR3: CASSQGFQSGGREKLFF; DNA: TGTGCCAGCAGCCAGGGATTCCAGAGCGGAGGTCGTGAAAAACTGTTTTTT
V: TRBV7-9; D: NA; J: TRBJ2-5; size: NA; CDR3: CASSLSLGNPRETQYF; DNA: TGTGCCAGCAGCTTAAGTTTGGGGAACCCACGGGAGACCCAGTACTTC
V: TRBV7-2; D: NA; J: TRBJ2-7; size: NA; CDR3: CASSSRDRGEQYF; DNA: TGTGCCAGCAGCTCGCGGGACCGGGGCGAGCAGTACTTC
V: TRBV7-6; D: TRBD2; J: TRBJ2-3; size: NA; CDR3: CASSTQAGTTDTQYF; DNA: TGTGCCAGCAGCACCCAAGCGGGGACCACAGATACGCAGTATTTT
V: TRBV28; D: NA; J: TRBJ2-3; size: NA; CDR3: CASTYRDPDTQYF; DNA: TGTGCCAGCACCTACAGGGATCCAGATACGCAGTATTTT
V: TRBV7-5; D: NA; J: TRBJ2-7; size: NA; CDR3: CVRRQGAGQGYYEQYF; DNA: TGTGTCAGAAGGCAGGGGGCGGGACAGGGATACTACGAGCAGTACTTC
V: TRBV6-5; D: TRBD1; J: TRBJ1-1; size: few; CDR3: CASSRDRNTEAFF; DNA: TGTGCCAGCAGCCGGGACAGGAACACTGAAGCTTTCTTT
V: TRBV7-2; D: NA; J: TRBJ2-1; size: once; CDR3: CASSPFVGGGPPNEQFF; DNA: TGTGCCAGCAGCCCTTTCGTTGGGGGAGGCCCCCCCAATGAGCAGTTCTTC
V: TRBV2; D: NA; J: TRBJ2-7; size: NA; CDR3: CASRSLSEQYF; DNA: TGTGCCAGCAGGTCCCTGTCCGAGCAGTACTTC
V: TRBV29-1; D: TRBD2; J: TRBJ2-3; size: NA; CDR3: CSVEGSGSFTDTQYF; DNA: TGCAGCGTTGAAGGTAGCGGGAGTTTCACAGATACGCAGTATTTT
V: TRBV18; D: NA; J: TRBJ2-7; size: NA; CDR3: CASSPSRAQGLNHYEQYF; DNA: TGTGCCAGCTCACCGTCGCGCGCACAGGGACTAAACCATTACGAGCAGTACTTC
V: TRBV7-2; D: NA; J: TRBJ1-5; size: NA; CDR3: CASSLGPGVQPQHF; DNA: TGTGCCAGCAGCTTAGGTCCGGGGGTTCAGCCCCAGCATTTT
V: TRBV28; D: NA; J: TRBJ2-1; size: NA; CDR3: CASGLGGNEQFF; DNA: TGTGCCAGTGGCCTGGGGGGCAATGAGCAGTTCTTC
V: TRBV18; D: TRBD2; J: TRBJ2-7; size: NA; CDR3: CASSLGLAGTSYEQYF; DNA: TGTGCCAGCTCCCTGGGACTAGCGGGCACTTCCTACGAGCAGTACTTC
V: TRBV9; D: TRBD2; J: TRBJ2-5; size: NA; CDR3: CASSGRAGGLIPLQETQYF; DNA: TGTGCCAGCAGCGGCAGAGCGGGAGGGCTAATCCCTTTGCAAGAGACCCAGTACTTC
V: TRBV2; D: NA; J: TRBJ2-1; size: NA; CDR3: CASRRDGEQFF; DNA: TGTGCCAGCAGGAGGGATGGGGAGCAGTTCTTC
V: TRBV5-4; D: TRBD1; J: TRBJ1-1; size: NA; CDR3: CASSLGQGGAEAFF; DNA: TGTGCCAGCAGCTTGGGACAGGGCGGCGCTGAAGCTTTCTTT
V: TRBV7-8; D: NA; J: TRBJ1-3; size: NA; CDR3: CASSLVNTPFSGNTIYF; DNA: TGTGCCAGCAGCTTAGTTAATACGCCCTTCTCTGGAAACACCATATATTTT
V: TRBV5-1; D: NA; J: TRBJ2-6; size: NA; CDR3: CASSFEGRAGANVLTF; DNA: TGCGCCAGCAGCTTTGAGGGAAGGGCTGGGGCCAACGTCCTGACTTTC
V: TRBV28; D: NA; J: TRBJ2-7; size: NA; CDR3: CASSLPYGQRHYEQYF; DNA: TGTGCCAGCAGTTTACCGTACGGTCAGAGACACTACGAGCAGTACTTC
V: TRBV4-1; D: TRBD1; J: TRBJ1-4; size: NA; CDR3: CASRHWGDRGDNKLFF; DNA: TGCGCCAGCAGACACTGGGGGGACAGGGGCGATAACAAACTGTTTTTT
V: TRBV18; D: NA; J: TRBJ1-1; size: few; CDR3: CASSPQGFAEAFF; DNA: TGTGCCAGCTCACCCCAGGGGTTCGCTGAAGCTTTCTTT
V: TRBV6-6; D: TRBD1; J: TRBJ2-3; size: NA; CDR3: CASSRDRRTDTQYF; DNA: TGTGCCAGCAGCCGGGACAGGCGCACAGATACGCAGTATTTT
V: TRBV19; D: TRBD2; J: TRBJ2-1; size: NA; CDR3: CASNPRLAGVSNEQFF; DNA: TGTGCCAGTAACCCGAGGCTAGCGGGAGTTAGCAATGAGCAGTTCTTC
V: TRBV5-1; D: NA; J: TRBJ2-5; size: NA; CDR3: CASSDVEGDQETQYF; DNA: TGCGCCAGCAGCGATGTCGAGGGAGACCAAGAGACCCAGTACTTC
V: TRBV7-2; D: NA; J: TRBJ2-3; size: NA; CDR3: CASSRTDTQYF; DNA: TGTGCCAGCAGTCGGACAGATACGCAGTATTTT
V: TRBV30; D: NA; J: TRBJ2-3; size: NA; CDR3: CAWSNTDTQYF; DNA: TGTGCCTGGAGTAACACAGATACGCAGTATTTT
V: TRBV19; D: TRBD1; J: TRBJ1-2; size: NA; CDR3: CASSTGTGGDYGYTF; DNA: TGTGCCAGTAGTACGGGGACAGGGGGCGACTATGGCTACACCTTC
V: TRBV28; D: NA; J: TRBJ2-2; size: few; CDR3: CASSGPARENTGELFF; DNA: TGTGCCAGCAGTGGCCCGGCTAGGGAGAACACCGGGGAGCTGTTTTTT
V: TRBV4-2; D: NA; J: TRBJ2-3; size: NA; CDR3: CASSQVPGPGPDTQYF; DNA: TGTGCCAGCAGCCAAGTCCCCGGGCCAGGTCCAGATACGCAGTATTTT
V: TRBV11-3; D: NA; J: TRBJ2-4; size: NA; CDR3: CASSLDREGAKNIQYF; DNA: TGTGCCAGCAGCTTAGATAGGGAAGGAGCCAAAAACATTCAGTACTTC
V: TRBV28; D: NA; J: TRBJ1-3; size: NA; CDR3: CASSQTGNTIYF; DNA: TGTGCCAGCAGCCAGACCGGAAACACCATATATTTT
V: TRBV13; D: NA; J: TRBJ2-7; size: NA; CDR3: CASSLGGRQPYEQYF; DNA: TGTGCCAGCAGCTTAGGGGGCAGGCAACCCTACGAGCAGTACTTC
V: TRBV5-1; D: NA; J: TRBJ2-3; size: NA; CDR3: CASRTSTDTQYF; DNA: TGCGCCAGCCGGACTAGCACAGATACGCAGTATTTT
V: TRBV28; D: NA; J: TRBJ2-2; size: NA; CDR3: CASSFLSGELFF; DNA: TGTGCCAGCAGTTTCTTGTCCGGGGAGCTGTTTTTT
V: TRBV13; D: NA; J: TRBJ1-1; size: NA; CDR3: CASSLPSRLTEAFF; DNA: TGTGCCAGCAGCTTACCGTCCCGTTTAACTGAAGCTTTCTTT
V: TRBV28; D: NA; J: TRBJ1-3; size: NA; CDR3: CASSPHGSAGNTIYF; DNA: TGTGCCAGCAGCCCCCATGGGTCGGCGGGAAACACCATATATTTT
V: TRBV9; D: NA; J: TRBJ2-2; size: once; CDR3: CASSPQVGSSSPGELFF; DNA: TGTGCCAGCAGCCCCCAGGTGGGGTCCTCATCCCCCGGGGAGCTGTTTTTT
V: TRBV7-9; D: NA; J: TRBJ2-1; size: NA; CDR3: CASSLGGATYNEQFF; DNA: TGTGCCAGCAGCTTAGGGGGCGCGACCTACAATGAGCAGTTCTTC
V: TRBV28; D: TRBD1; J: TRBJ1-1; size: NA; CDR3: CASCPHGTGASEAFF; DNA: TGTGCCAGCTGCCCCCACGGGACAGGGGCCTCTGAAGCTTTCTTT
V: TRBV19; D: NA; J: TRBJ2-7; size: NA; CDR3: CASSIGRGYEQYF; DNA: TGTGCCAGTAGTATAGGAAGAGGCTACGAGCAGTACTTC
V: TRBV14; D: NA; J: TRBJ1-1; size: NA; CDR3: CASSQVQGFTEAFF; DNA: TGTGCCAGCAGCCAAGTACAGGGTTTCACTGAAGCTTTCTTT
V: TRBV5-1; D: NA; J: TRBJ2-1; size: once; CDR3: CASSYSDSTSYNEQFF; DNA: TGCGCCAGCAGCTACTCGGACTCCACTTCCTACAATGAGCAGTTCTTC